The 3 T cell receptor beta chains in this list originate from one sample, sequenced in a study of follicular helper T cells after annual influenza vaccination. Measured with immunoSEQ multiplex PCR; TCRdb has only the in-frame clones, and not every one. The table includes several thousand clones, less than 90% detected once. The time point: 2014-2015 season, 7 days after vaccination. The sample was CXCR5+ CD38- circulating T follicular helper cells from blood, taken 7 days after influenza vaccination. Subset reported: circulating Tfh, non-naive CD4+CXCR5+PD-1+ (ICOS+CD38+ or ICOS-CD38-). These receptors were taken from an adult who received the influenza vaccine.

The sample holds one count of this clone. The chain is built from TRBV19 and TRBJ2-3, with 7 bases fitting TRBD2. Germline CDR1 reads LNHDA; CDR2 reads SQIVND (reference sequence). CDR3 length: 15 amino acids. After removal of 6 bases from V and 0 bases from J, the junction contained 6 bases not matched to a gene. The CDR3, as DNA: TGTGCCAGTAGCCTACTAGCGAGAAGCACAGATACGCAGTATTTT. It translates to CASSLLARSTDTQYF.

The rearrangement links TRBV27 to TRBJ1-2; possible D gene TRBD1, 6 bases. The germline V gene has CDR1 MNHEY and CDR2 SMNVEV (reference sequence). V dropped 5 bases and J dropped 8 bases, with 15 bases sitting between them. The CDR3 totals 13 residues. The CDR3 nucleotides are TGTGCCAGCAGTGGGCAGGGGCGGGGCGGCTACACCTTC. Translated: CASSGQGRGGYTF.

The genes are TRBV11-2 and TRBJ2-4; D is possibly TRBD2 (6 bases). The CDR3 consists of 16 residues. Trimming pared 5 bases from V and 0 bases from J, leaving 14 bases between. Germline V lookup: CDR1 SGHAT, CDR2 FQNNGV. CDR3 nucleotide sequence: TGTGCCAGCAGCACCGGGAGCACCCTAGCCAAAAACATTCAGTACTTC. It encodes CASSTGSTLAKNIQYF.